A single T cell receptor (beta chain) is shown here with its context. Its antigen remains unknown. A read error may produce the germline difference seen at one junction end. TCRdb independently ran MiXCR on the reads; one entry per CDR3 protein. There are about 830,000 distinct CDR3 sequences in the sample; roughly 33% occur only once, and about an eighth lies in the top ten. The sample originates from a study of T cell repertoires in cytomegalovirus infection. Study-wide results and limits: Using cumulative public TCR beta family frequency, the authors identified those who carried CMV together with the relevant HLA.

Germline assignment: CDR1 MDHEN and CDR2 SYDVKM. The CDR3 contains 20 residues. The clonotype comes from a human donor in good health (CMV status not recorded). Some clones in this sample may be carry-over from other donors' samples. The chain combines TRBV28 with TRBJ2-1, with 13 positions matching TRBD2. Sequenced here: cultured CD8+ T cells from PBMCs, sampled from culture after CMV antigen stimulation. The CDR3 DNA sequence: TGTGCCGGCAGCGATCTGACTAGCGGGGGGCCCCTTAGATCCTACAATGAGCAGTTCTTC. As protein: CAGSDLTSGGPLRSYNEQFF. Supplemented by reference TRBV28 and TRBJ2-1, the full variable domain reads DVKVTQSSRYLVKRTGEKVFLECVQDMDHENMFWYRQDPGLGLRLIYFSYDVKMKEKGDIPEGYSVSREKKERFSLILESASTNQTSMYLCAGSDLTSGGPLRSYNEQFFGPGTRLTVL.